This T cell receptor (beta chain) emerged from a study of T cell changes during pregnancy in multiple sclerosis. This CDR3 is built from 14 residues. Germline V lookup: CDR1 SQVTM, CDR2 ANQGSEA. V was clipped by 7 bases and J by 8 bases, with 23 bases between them. Using immunoSEQ multiplex PCR, the repertoire was profiled, and TCRdb retains in-frame clones only, with some absent. In the table there are 40,000 to 55,000 clones, about 89% of which are singletons. The chain has TRBV29-1 and TRBJ1-2; tentative D call: TRBD1 (5 bases). The specimen comprised CD4+ T cells from peripheral blood mononuclear cells, sampled after pregnancy. This TCR was sampled from a female donor with multiple sclerosis, enrolled in a pregnancy study. The CDR3 nucleotides read TGCAGCGCGATTCTTCTCGGGGGAACTCAGGGCTACACCTTC. Amino acids: CSAILLGGTQGYTF.